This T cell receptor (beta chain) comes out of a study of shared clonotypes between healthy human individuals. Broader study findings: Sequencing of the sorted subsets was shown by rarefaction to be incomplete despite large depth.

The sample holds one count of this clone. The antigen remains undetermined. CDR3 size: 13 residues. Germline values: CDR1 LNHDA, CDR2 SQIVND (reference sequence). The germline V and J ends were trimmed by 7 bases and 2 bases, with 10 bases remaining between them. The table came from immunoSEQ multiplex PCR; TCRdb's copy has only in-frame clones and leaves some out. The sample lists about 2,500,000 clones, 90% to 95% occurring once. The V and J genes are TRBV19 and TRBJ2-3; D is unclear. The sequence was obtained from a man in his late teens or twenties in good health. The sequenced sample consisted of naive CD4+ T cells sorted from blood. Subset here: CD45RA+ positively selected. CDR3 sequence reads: CASKPWATDTQYF. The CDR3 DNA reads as TGTGCCAGTAAACCCTGGGCCACAGATACGCAGTATTTT. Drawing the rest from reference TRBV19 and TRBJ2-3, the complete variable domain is DGGITQSPKYLFRKEGQNVTLSCEQNLNHDAMYWYRQDPGQGLRLIYYSQIVNDFQKGDIAEGYSVSREKKESFPLTVTSAQKNPTAFYLCASKPWATDTQYFGPGTRLTVL.